The source of this T cell receptor (beta chain) is a study of shared clonotypes between healthy human individuals. Findings and caveats of the study: Apart from blood, nothing was sampled; tissue repertoires likely differ.

V was clipped by 2 bases and J by 2 bases; unmatched bases: 7. This CDR3 contains 18 residues. Germline assignment: CDR1 SGHTA and CDR2 FQGNSA. Profiled with immunoSEQ multiplex PCR; TCRdb holds only in-frame clones, not every one. The sample records about 2,500,000 clones, approximately 92% being singletons. Details on this clone: Its antigen is unidentified.

Sequencing was carried out using naive CD4+ T cells sorted from blood. Indicated subset: CD45RA+ positively selected. The TCR originated in a man between 18 and 29 years old in good health. The V call is TRBV7-2, the J call TRBJ2-2; 11 bases map to TRBD2. CDR3 bases: TGTGCCAGCAGCTTACTAGCGGGAGGCCCCCTAAACACCGGGGAGCTGTTTTTT. The encoded protein is CASSLLAGGPLNTGELFF.